This TCR beta chain came from a study of T cell changes during pregnancy in multiple sclerosis. The CDR3 runs 17 residues. Trimming took 5 bases from V and 2 from J, leaving 22 bases between them. In germline, CDR1 is GTSNPN, CDR2 SVGIG (reference sequence). Clones were sequenced by immunoSEQ multiplex PCR, and TCRdb holds only the in-frame ones, with some missing. The table has about 24,000 clones, around nine tenths seen once. The chain employs TRBV30 and TRBJ1-3; weak D call: TRBD1 (5 bases). The sequence derives from a female donor in good health, enrolled as a control in a pregnancy study. The source material was CD4+ T cells from peripheral blood mononuclear cells, sampled in the first trimester of pregnancy. The CDR3 coding sequence is TGTGCCTGGTTAGGGGCCCACCGGGAGGGAACTGGAAACACCATATATTTT. Its translation: CAWLGAHREGTGNTIYF. Supplemented by reference TRBV30 and TRBJ1-3, the full variable domain reads SQTIHQWPATLVQPVGSPLSLECTVEGTSNPNLYWYRQAAGRGLQLLFYSVGIGQISSEVPQNLSASRPQDRQFILSSKKLLLSDSGFYLCAWLGAHREGTGNTIYFGEGSWLTVV.